One and the same sample provided the 8 T cell receptor beta chains below, sequenced in a study of blood T cell repertoires in COVID-19. Assay used: immunoSEQ multiplex PCR; TCRdb lists only in-frame clones, some missing. The data show about 210,000 clones, with over 75% seen just once and around 4.8% held by the top ten. Sequencing was carried out using peripheral blood. The receptor set was obtained from a woman between 40 and 55 years old with acute or convalescent COVID-19.

V usage is TRBV27 and J usage is TRBJ1-4; 8 bases line up with TRBD1. J lost 7 bases, V lost 5 bases, and 6 bases had no gene match. Germline V gene lookup returns CDR1 MNHEY and CDR2 SMNVEV (reference sequence). This CDR3 spans 14 amino acids. CDR3 nucleotide sequence: TGTGCCAGCAGTCTTGGACAGGGTATTGAAAAACTGTTTTTT. This encodes CASSLGQGIEKLFF.

This clone was found once. The chain carries TRBV18 and TRBJ1-2, with 9 positions matching TRBD1. Per the germline V gene, CDR1 is KGHSH and CDR2 is LQKENI. This CDR3 is built from 14 residues. The V segment lost 5 bases and the J segment 6 bases; nucleotides outside the gene matches: 7. The CDR3, as DNA: TGTGCCAGCTCATTCCGACAGGGGGAGGATGGCTACACCTTC. Amino acid sequence: CASSFRQGEDGYTF.

V usage is TRBV3-1 (or the pseudogene TRBV3-2) and J usage is TRBJ1-6, with no clear D. Germline CDR1 reads LGHDT; CDR2 reads YNNKEL (reference sequence). Trimming pared 1 base from V and 0 bases from J, leaving 10 bases between. This CDR3 region has 17 residues. The CDR3 DNA is TGTGCCAGCAGCCAAGTAGTATCCGCCTCCTATAATTCACCCCTCCACTTT. As protein: CASSQVVSASYNSPLHF.

This clone is a singleton in its sample. The chain combines TRBV12-5 with TRBJ2-1, with 8 bases lining up with TRBD2. V lost 6 bases to trimming and J lost 4 bases; unmatched junction nucleotides: 8. The CDR3 extends over 15 amino acids. Per the germline V gene, CDR1 is LGHNT and CDR2 is FRNRAP. CDR3: CASGLRGGQYNEQFF. The CDR3 DNA is TGTGCTAGTGGCCTCCGGGGGGGCCAGTACAATGAGCAGTTCTTC.

The chain has TRBV7-8 and TRBJ1-3; D is possibly TRBD1 (5 bases). This CDR3 region has 17 residues. Germline CDR1 is SGHVS and CDR2 is FQNEAQ. Between the trimmed V and J ends, which lost 4 bases and 0 bases, there was a span of 16 bases. CDR3 DNA: TGTGCCAGCAGCTCCTGGGGAGGGGCGACCTCTGGAAACACCATATATTTT. Its protein is CASSSWGGATSGNTIYF.

This clone was detected once. The rearrangement joins TRBV25-1 to TRBJ1-2; D may be TRBD1 (5 bases). Trimming removed 7 bases at V and 5 bases at J, with 14 bases between. This CDR3 comprises 13 residues. The germline V gene has CDR1 MGHDK and CDR2 SYGVNS. The CDR3 region is CASTGDLSYGYTF. The CDR3 DNA sequence: TGTGCCAGCACGGGGGACTTATCGTATGGCTACACCTTC.

The J gene is TRBJ2-5, the V gene TRBV1; the table gives TRBD2 as D, unverified against the DNA. TRBV1 is designated a pseudogene. The CDR3 covers 17 residues. CDR3 nucleotide sequence: TGCACCAGCAGCCCCATTTGGAAGCGGGGGCCCCACGAGACCCAGTACTTC. Protein: CTSSPIWKRGPHETQYF.

This chain connects TRBV19 to TRBJ2-5; the D gene is possibly TRBD2 (6 bases). Trimming stripped 7 bases from V and 3 bases from J, with 15 bases between. The CDR3 is made up of 14 amino acids. Germline V gene lookup returns CDR1 LNHDA and CDR2 SQIVND (reference sequence). CDR3 sequence: CASTKRAGKETQYF. The CDR3 DNA reads as TGTGCCAGTACCAAGAGGGCGGGGAAAGAGACCCAGTACTTC.